This entry lists 15 T cell receptor beta chains sequenced from one sample in a study of blood T cell repertoires in COVID-19. Using immunoSEQ multiplex PCR, the repertoire was profiled, and TCRdb retains in-frame clones only, with some absent. This sample has about 200,000 clones; around 80% occur once, and the top ten carry around 5.4%. What was sequenced was peripheral blood. The receptors here all came from a woman in her 70s with acute or convalescent COVID-19.

V usage is TRBV19 and J usage is TRBJ1-5; 7 nucleotides align to TRBD1. Germline CDR1 reads LNHDA; CDR2 reads SQIVND (reference sequence). V lost 7 bases to trimming and J lost 4 bases; unmatched junction nucleotides: 7. This CDR3 region has 14 residues. Here the CDR3 reads CASTTGTENQPQHF. The CDR3 coding sequence is TGTGCCAGTACCACGGGGACAGAAAATCAGCCCCAGCATTTT.

The V and J genes are TRBV6-1 and TRBJ1-6, with D perhaps matching TRBD1 (6 bases). The germline V gene has CDR1 MNHNS and CDR2 SASEGT. CDR3 size: 15 residues. V was clipped by 2 bases and J by 7 bases, with 12 bases between them. CDR3 sequence: CASSESQGRNSPLHF. The CDR3 bases are TGTGCCAGCAGTGAAAGTCAGGGGCGGAATTCACCCCTCCACTTT.

This clone has only one observation. DNA for the CDR3: TGTGCCAGTAACGATGGACAGGGCAATCAGCCCCAGCATTTT. It is translated as CASNDGQGNQPQHF. The V gene is TRBV19, the J gene TRBJ1-5, with 7 nucleotides matching TRBD1. Trimming at V came to 7 bases and at J to 2 bases, leaving 5 bases not matched to a gene. Germline V gene lookup returns CDR1 LNHDA and CDR2 SQIVND (reference sequence). This CDR3 is 14 amino acids long. The entire variable domain, with the rest obtained from reference TRBV19 and TRBJ1-5, is as follows: DGGITQSPKYLFRKEGQNVTLSCEQNLNHDAMYWYRQDPGQGLRLIYYSQIVNDFQKGDIAEGYSVSREKKESFPLTVTSAQKNPTAFYLCASNDGQGNQPQHFGDGTRLSIL.

CDR3 in DNA: TGCGCCAGCAGCTTGGGAGGGGGCGGAAATCCCGAGCAGTACTTC. It specifies CASSLGGGGNPEQYF. The J gene is TRBJ2-7, the V gene TRBV5-1; 7 bases fit TRBD1. The V gene's germline CDR1 is SGHRS and CDR2 YFSETQ. The CDR3 is made up of 15 amino acids. After removal of 0 bases from V and 6 bases from J, the junction contained 9 bases not matched to a gene.

In its sample, this clone was seen a few times. The J gene is TRBJ1-3, the V gene TRBV3-1 (or the pseudogene TRBV3-2); no clear D gene. Germline assignment: CDR1 LGHDT and CDR2 YNNKEL (reference sequence). Deletions cut 0 bases from V and 0 bases from J, with 6 bases between. The CDR3 consists of 15 residues. The CDR3 sequence is CASSQDASSGNTIYF. In DNA, the CDR3 is TGTGCCAGCAGCCAAGATGCGAGCTCTGGAAACACCATATATTTT.

The chain is built from TRBV2 and TRBJ2-7; no definite D call. CDR1 is SNHLY, CDR2 FYNNEI, per germline. The length of the CDR3 is 12 residues. V lost 8 bases and J 2 bases, leaving 10 bases between the germline ends. The CDR3 region is CASLGSPYEQYF. The CDR3 DNA reads as TGTGCCAGCCTAGGCAGTCCCTACGAGCAGTACTTC.

This clone was seen a few times. This sequence joins TRBV6-5 and TRBJ2-1, with D maybe TRBD1 (5 bases). V lost 5 bases to trimming and J lost 7 bases, with 6 bases between them. CDR1 is MNHEY, CDR2 SVGAGI, per germline. This CDR3 is built from 11 residues. The CDR3 is CASSQGNEQFF. The DNA of the CDR3 is TGTGCCAGCAGTCAGGGAAATGAGCAGTTCTTC.

The CDR3 sequence: CASSLLSAGNEKLFF. The CDR3, as DNA: TGTGCCAGCAGCCTCCTCTCGGCGGGAAATGAAAAACTGTTTTTT. The rearrangement joins TRBV5-6 to TRBJ1-4; D ambiguous. The V end was cut by 4 bases, the J end by 5 bases, with 15 bases between. This CDR3 has 15 residues. The germline V gene has CDR1 SGHDT and CDR2 YYEEEE.

The chain carries TRBV15 and TRBJ1-3, with D possibly matching TRBD1 (5 bases). This CDR3 contains 18 residues. Per germline, CDR1 LNHNV and CDR2 YYDKDF (reference sequence). Deletions cut 5 bases from V and 2 bases from J, with 22 bases between. The CDR3 reads CATSRPRGSITTGNTIYF. The CDR3 DNA sequence: TGTGCCACCAGCCGACCCCGGGGGTCCATTACGACTGGAAACACCATATATTTT.

This clone showed up just a few times. This chain links TRBV19 with TRBJ2-7, with 8 bases matching TRBD1. J lost 0 bases, V lost 5 bases, and 3 bases had no gene match. Germline V gene sequence: CDR1 LNHDA, CDR2 SQIVND (reference sequence). The CDR3 is 14 residues long. CDR3 nucleotide sequence: TGTGCCAGTAGTGGGACAGGCTTCTCCTACGAGCAGTACTTC. This codes for CASSGTGFSYEQYF.

The chain joins TRBV24-1 to TRBJ2-2, with 8 bases matching TRBD2. J gave up 2 bases and V 6 bases, and 4 bases lay outside the gene matches. This CDR3 is 15 amino acids long. The germline V gene encodes CDR1 KGHDR and CDR2 SFDVKD. CDR3 in DNA: TGTGCCACCAGTTTTAGCGGGACCAACACCGGGGAGCTGTTTTTT. Translated, it gives CATSFSGTNTGELFF.

The rearrangement links TRBV30 to TRBJ2-5; perhaps TRBD1 as D (6 bases). Trimming took 1 base from V and 2 from J, leaving 11 bases between them. CDR3 length equals 14 residues. Germline V lookup: CDR1 GTSNPN, CDR2 SVGIG (reference sequence). The CDR3 bases are TGTGCCTGGAGTGGGGACACTTTACAAGAGACCCAGTACTTC. This translates into CAWSGDTLQETQYF.

This clone appeared a single time. The chain carries TRBV19 and TRBJ2-3; 10 bases are a match to TRBD1. Germline V gene sequence: CDR1 LNHDA, CDR2 SQIVND (reference sequence). The CDR3 is 16 residues long. V shed 4 bases and J 5 bases; nucleotides not matched to a gene: 9. The chain's CDR3 is CASSTFGQGVKDTQYF. The CDR3 DNA reads TGTGCCAGTAGTACGTTCGGACAGGGGGTAAAAGATACGCAGTATTTT.

CDR3 DNA sequence: TGTGCCAGTGGGGGACAGGGGTCAACAGATACGCAGTATTTT. This codes for CASGGQGSTDTQYF. The V gene is TRBV9, the J gene TRBJ2-3; TRBD1 aligns across 10 bases. CDR1 is SGDLS and CDR2 is YYNGEE in the germline V gene. This CDR3 spans 14 amino acids. Trimming at V came to 8 bases and at J to 3 bases, leaving 6 bases not matched to a gene.

The chain employs TRBV6-6 and TRBJ1-6; 9 positions match TRBD1. Germline CDR1 and CDR2: MNHNY and SVGAGI (reference sequence). The CDR3 consists of 16 residues. V lost 2 bases, J lost 5 bases, and 4 bases stayed unmatched. The CDR3 here is CASSYKDRGDNSPLHF. As DNA, the CDR3 is TGTGCCAGCAGTTACAAGGACAGGGGAGATAATTCACCCCTCCACTTT.